The T cell receptor beta chain described here comes from a study of T cells in Graves' hyperthyroidism and ophthalmopathy. This CDR3 contains 15 residues. Germline V lookup: CDR1 LNHNV, CDR2 YYDKDF (reference sequence). V gave up 1 base and J gave up 2 bases, with 11 bases separating them. RNA transcripts yielded amplified TCR beta CDR3 regions. Primed by the HTBI set, a first-round RT-PCR was run on the TCR CDR3. MiXCR, applied by TCRdb to the multiplex PCR reads, yields one record per CDR3 protein. The sample shows some 500,000 distinct CDR3 sequences, 13% to 15% of them seen only once. With respect to this clonotype: This may be a read error: a much more frequent sequence differs by one nucleotide.

The TCR sequence derives from a woman aged 18 to 35 with Graves' hyperthyroidism. The V call is TRBV15, the J call TRBJ1-1; no clear D gene. The specimen sequenced was blood. This chain's CDR3 is CATSRAVQGNTEAFF. The CDR3, as DNA: TGTGCCACCAGCAGAGCAGTACAAGGTAACACTGAAGCTTTCTTT.